The clone carrying this T cell receptor beta chain was seen only a few times. The antigen is not known. TCRdb's copy holds only in-frame clones and misses some; the assay was immunoSEQ multiplex PCR. Of around 7,000 clones in the sample, around 78% were seen once. The time point is: proximal margin of the surgical specimen (macroscopically non-inflamed). The data derive from a study of T cell repertoires in ileal Crohn's disease. Whole-study findings and limits: High-frequency clones were more common in sorted CD8 than CD4 cells.

Germline CDR1 reads LNHDA; CDR2 reads SQIVND (reference sequence). The CDR3 length is 16 residues. The V end was cut by 2 bases, the J end by 7 bases, with 15 bases between. This sequence was found in an adult with Crohn's disease. J is TRBJ1-6 and V is TRBV19; D perhaps matches TRBD1 (5 bases). The sample taken for sequencing was ileal tissue. CDR3 coding DNA: TGTGCCAGTAGTATAACGGCCAGGGCCCTAAATTCACCCCTCCACTTT. This translates into CASSITARALNSPLHF.